The present TCR beta chain was sequenced within a study of T-cell memory formation after mild COVID-19. The CDR3 consists of 15 residues. V was clipped by 1 base and J by 8 bases, with 15 bases between them. Germline assignment: CDR1 SGHVS and CDR2 FNYEAQ. General study findings and limits: Pre-infection memory harbored some responding clones, suggesting cross-reactive memory joined.

This clonotype was picked up many times. The antigen remains undetermined. cDNA libraries for TCR alpha and TCR beta, carrying sample barcodes and UMIs, came from 5'RACE with constant-segment primers. TCRdb called the 5' RACE reads again in MiXCR, with one record for every CDR3 protein. The sample lists about 390,000 distinct CDR3 sequences, roughly 15% occurring once. This TCR derives from a man aged 18 to 29 who had mild COVID-19 (a few samples of this study predate the infection). Cell type and time point are not known. The chain is built from TRBV7-6 and TRBJ2-1; D remains ambiguous. The sample taken for sequencing was PBMCs or a T cell subset sorted from them (not recorded which). CDR3 in DNA: TGTGCCAGCAGCTTAGGAAGTCATGGACGCTATGAGCAGTTCTTC. Protein sequence: CASSLGSHGRYEQFF.